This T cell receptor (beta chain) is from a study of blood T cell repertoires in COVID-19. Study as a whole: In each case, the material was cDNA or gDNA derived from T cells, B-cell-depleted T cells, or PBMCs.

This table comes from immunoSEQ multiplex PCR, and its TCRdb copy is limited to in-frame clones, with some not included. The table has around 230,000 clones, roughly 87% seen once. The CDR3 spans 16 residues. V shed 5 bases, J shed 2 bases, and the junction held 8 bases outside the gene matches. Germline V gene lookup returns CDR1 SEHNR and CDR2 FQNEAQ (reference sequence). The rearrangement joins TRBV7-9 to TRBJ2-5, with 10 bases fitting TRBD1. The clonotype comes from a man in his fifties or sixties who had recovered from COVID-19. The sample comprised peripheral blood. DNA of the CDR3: TGTGCCAGCAGCCGGACAGGGGGTTCTAGGCAAGAGACCCAGTACTTC. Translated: CASSRTGGSRQETQYF.